These T cell receptor beta chains were read from a single sample in a study of OX40 agonist ivuxolimab in advanced cancers. Here immunoSEQ multiplex PCR was the method, and the copy in TCRdb shows in-frame clones only, minus some. The table has tens of thousands of clones, 85% to 90% seen once. The sequencing here drew on CD4+ or CD8+ T cells sorted from blood, taken in a trial of the OX40 agonist ivuxolimab. The receptors originated from an adult with an advanced solid tumor such as melanoma, head and neck, liver or kidney cancer. Each CDR3 is given with its conserved first and last residue. The D gene is left open where the match is weak. Rows give clone size only sometimes, using once, few, many, or a class for an expanded clone.

CDR3aa: CASSVATLAGAYNEQFF
CDR3nt: TGTGCCAGCAGCGTAGCTACCCTAGCGGGGGCCTACAATGAGCAGTTCTTC
abundance: once
v_gene: TRBV9
d_gene: TRBD2
j_gene: TRBJ2-1

CDR3aa: CASSYVGQGETEAFF
CDR3nt: TGTGCCAGCAGTTACGTAGGTCAGGGGGAAACTGAAGCTTTCTTT
abundance: .
v_gene: TRBV6-6
d_gene: TRBD1
j_gene: TRBJ1-1

CDR3aa: CASSLAEDTQYF
CDR3nt: TGTGCCAGCAGTTTAGCAGAAGATACGCAGTATTTT
abundance: .
v_gene: TRBV28
d_gene: .
j_gene: TRBJ2-3

CDR3aa: CAWSSDLSAQYF
CDR3nt: TGTGCCTGGAGTTCAGATCTCTCAGCGCAGTATTTT
abundance: .
v_gene: TRBV30
d_gene: .
j_gene: TRBJ2-3

CDR3aa: CASSFMANNEQFF
CDR3nt: TGTGCCAGCAGCTTTATGGCGAACAATGAGCAGTTCTTC
abundance: .
v_gene: TRBV5-4
d_gene: .
j_gene: TRBJ2-1

CDR3aa: CASSFPLTEYSNQPQHF
CDR3nt: TGTGCCAGCAGTTTCCCCTTGACAGAGTATAGCAATCAGCCCCAGCATTTT
abundance: .
v_gene: TRBV28
d_gene: .
j_gene: TRBJ1-5

CDR3aa: CASSLGVSGVLDEQYF
CDR3nt: TGTGCTAGCAGCTTAGGGGTTAGCGGAGTCTTGGACGAGCAGTACTTC
abundance: .
v_gene: TRBV7-7
d_gene: .
j_gene: TRBJ2-7

CDR3aa: CASSLGFGGTYRYEQYF
CDR3nt: TGCGCCAGCAGCTTGGGGTTCGGGGGGACCTACCGCTACGAGCAGTACTTC
abundance: .
v_gene: TRBV5-1
d_gene: TRBD2
j_gene: TRBJ2-7

CDR3aa: CASSSDRVEEKLFF
CDR3nt: TGCGCCAGCAGCTCGGACAGGGTGGAAGAAAAACTGTTTTTT
abundance: .
v_gene: TRBV5-1
d_gene: TRBD1
j_gene: TRBJ1-4

CDR3aa: CASSLDRHNTGELFF
CDR3nt: TGTGCCAGCAGCTTAGACAGACATAACACCGGGGAGCTGTTTTTT
abundance: .
v_gene: TRBV7-6
d_gene: .
j_gene: TRBJ2-2

CDR3aa: CASSQDRLAGGQQFF
CDR3nt: TGCGCCAGCAGCCAAGATAGACTAGCGGGGGGGCAACAGTTCTTC
abundance: .
v_gene: TRBV4-1
d_gene: TRBD2
j_gene: TRBJ2-1

CDR3aa: CAISEANREPAYNEQFF
CDR3nt: TGTGCCATCAGTGAGGCCAACAGAGAGCCAGCTTACAATGAGCAGTTCTTC
abundance: .
v_gene: TRBV10-3
d_gene: .
j_gene: TRBJ2-1

CDR3aa: CASSQEQGSRSGGTEAFF
CDR3nt: TGTGCCAGCAGCCAAGAACAGGGTAGTCGTTCGGGCGGCACTGAAGCTTTCTTT
abundance: .
v_gene: TRBV4-2
d_gene: .
j_gene: TRBJ1-1

CDR3aa: CASSSLAGSSYEQYF
CDR3nt: TGTGCCAGCAGCTCCCTAGCGGGAAGCTCCTACGAGCAGTACTTC
abundance: once
v_gene: TRBV7-9
d_gene: TRBD2
j_gene: TRBJ2-7

CDR3aa: CASLATGHSTDTQYF
CDR3nt: TGCGCCAGCCTCGCCACGGGACACAGCACAGATACGCAGTATTTT
abundance: once
v_gene: TRBV5-1
d_gene: .
j_gene: TRBJ2-3

CDR3aa: CAWRLAGRDTQYF
CDR3nt: TGTGCCTGGAGATTAGCGGGGAGAGATACGCAGTATTTT
abundance: .
v_gene: TRBV30
d_gene: TRBD2
j_gene: TRBJ2-3

CDR3aa: CASSLEGTAYEQYF
CDR3nt: TGTGCCAGCAGCTTAGAGGGGACGGCCTACGAGCAGTACTTC
abundance: .
v_gene: TRBV11-3
d_gene: .
j_gene: TRBJ2-7

CDR3aa: CASSPGVRDTEAFF
CDR3nt: TGTGCCAGCAGTCCAGGGGTTAGGGACACTGAAGCTTTCTTT
abundance: few
v_gene: TRBV11-2
d_gene: .
j_gene: TRBJ1-1

CDR3aa: CASSQDMPGDRLDEKLFF
CDR3nt: TGCGCCAGCAGTCAAGATATGCCCGGGGACAGATTAGATGAAAAACTGTTTTTT
abundance: once
v_gene: TRBV23-1
d_gene: TRBD1
j_gene: TRBJ1-4

CDR3aa: CASSPGSPTPALHF
CDR3nt: TGTGCCAGCTCACCGGGTTCCCCTACGCCGGCCCTCCACTTT
abundance: .
v_gene: TRBV18
d_gene: .
j_gene: TRBJ1-6

CDR3aa: CASSSSTSLVLDEQFF
CDR3nt: TGTGCCAGCAGCTCGTCGACTAGCCTGGTCTTGGATGAGCAGTTCTTC
abundance: .
v_gene: TRBV7-9
d_gene: TRBD2
j_gene: TRBJ2-1

CDR3aa: CAWTYQTGANSPLHF
CDR3nt: TGTGCCTGGACCTACCAGACAGGTGCCAATTCACCCCTCCACTTT
abundance: .
v_gene: TRBV30
d_gene: .
j_gene: TRBJ1-6

CDR3aa: CASSQDITGALREQFF
CDR3nt: TGCGCCAGCAGCCAAGATATAACCGGGGCTCTCCGGGAGCAGTTCTTC
abundance: .
v_gene: TRBV4-1
d_gene: .
j_gene: TRBJ2-1

CDR3aa: CASSPIDSTGLTDTQYF
CDR3nt: TGTGCCAGCAGCCCAATCGATTCGACAGGGCTCACAGATACGCAGTATTTT
abundance: .
v_gene: TRBV4-2
d_gene: TRBD1
j_gene: TRBJ2-3

CDR3aa: CASSPPGLAGGGVYNEQFF
CDR3nt: TGTGCCAGCTCACCACCGGGACTAGCGGGAGGAGGGGTATACAATGAGCAGTTCTTC
abundance: .
v_gene: TRBV18
d_gene: TRBD2
j_gene: TRBJ2-1

CDR3aa: CASSLTPGWGSSGNTIYF
CDR3nt: TGTGCCAGCAGCTTAACCCCGGGTTGGGGGAGCTCTGGAAACACCATATATTTT
abundance: .
v_gene: TRBV7-3
d_gene: .
j_gene: TRBJ1-3

CDR3aa: CASSHPLTKGQETQYF
CDR3nt: TGCGCCAGCAGCCATCCCTTGACAAAGGGCCAAGAGACCCAGTACTTC
abundance: .
v_gene: TRBV4-1
d_gene: .
j_gene: TRBJ2-5

CDR3aa: CASSPWTGSAEQYF
CDR3nt: TGCGCCAGCAGCCCATGGACAGGGAGCGCCGAGCAGTACTTC
abundance: .
v_gene: TRBV5-1
d_gene: TRBD1
j_gene: TRBJ2-7

CDR3aa: CASSTRDRSNTEAFF
CDR3nt: TGTGCCAGCAGCACACGGGACAGGTCGAACACTGAAGCTTTCTTT
abundance: .
v_gene: TRBV4-2
d_gene: TRBD1
j_gene: TRBJ1-1

CDR3aa: CASSSVRDYEQYF
CDR3nt: TGTGCCAGCAGCTCGGTGCGGGACTACGAGCAGTACTTC
abundance: .
v_gene: TRBV7-9
d_gene: .
j_gene: TRBJ2-7

CDR3aa: CASSLIAMNEKLFF
CDR3nt: TGTGCCAGCAGCTTAATTGCGATGAATGAAAAACTGTTTTTT
abundance: .
v_gene: TRBV7-8
d_gene: .
j_gene: TRBJ1-4

CDR3aa: CASSNRVGTEAFF
CDR3nt: TGTGCCAGCAGTAACAGGGTCGGCACTGAAGCTTTCTTT
abundance: .
v_gene: TRBV27
d_gene: .
j_gene: TRBJ1-1

CDR3aa: CASGQEGSAFF
CDR3nt: TGTGCCAGTGGCCAGGAGGGTTCAGCTTTCTTT
abundance: .
v_gene: TRBV25-1
d_gene: .
j_gene: TRBJ1-1

CDR3aa: CASSTPRGGYHGYTF
CDR3nt: TGTGCCAGCAGCACCCCCCGAGGGGGGTATCATGGCTACACCTTC
abundance: .
v_gene: TRBV28
d_gene: .
j_gene: TRBJ1-2

CDR3aa: CASSPRQGAVDQPQHF
CDR3nt: TGTGCCAGCAGTCCGCGACAGGGGGCGGTTGATCAGCCCCAGCATTTT
abundance: .
v_gene: TRBV28
d_gene: TRBD1
j_gene: TRBJ1-5

CDR3aa: CASRSPREVGSEKLFF
CDR3nt: TGTGCCAGCAGATCCCCTCGGGAGGTTGGATCAGAAAAACTGTTTTTT
abundance: .
v_gene: TRBV27
d_gene: .
j_gene: TRBJ1-4

CDR3aa: CASSATSGINTGELFF
CDR3nt: TGTGCCAGCAGTGCCACTAGCGGCATTAACACCGGGGAGCTGTTTTTT
abundance: .
v_gene: TRBV6-1
d_gene: TRBD2
j_gene: TRBJ2-2

CDR3aa: CASRGFDSYEQYF
CDR3nt: TGTGCCAGTAGGGGCTTTGACTCCTACGAGCAGTACTTC
abundance: .
v_gene: TRBV19
d_gene: .
j_gene: TRBJ2-7

CDR3aa: CASSPGAGYEQYF
CDR3nt: TGTGCCAGCTCACCGGGAGCTGGCTACGAGCAGTACTTC
abundance: .
v_gene: TRBV18
d_gene: .
j_gene: TRBJ2-7

CDR3aa: CASSSPRGSGGYAPGNEQFF
CDR3nt: TGTGCCAGCAGTTCCCCTCGTGGTAGCGGGGGGTACGCGCCAGGCAATGAGCAGTTCTTC
abundance: .
v_gene: TRBV28
d_gene: TRBD2
j_gene: TRBJ2-1

CDR3aa: CSVEGGALSDTQYF
CDR3nt: TGCAGCGTTGAGGGGGGGGCCCTTTCCGATACGCAGTATTTT
abundance: .
v_gene: TRBV29-1
d_gene: .
j_gene: TRBJ2-3

CDR3aa: CASSLAGTNEKLFF
CDR3nt: TGCGCCAGCAGCTTGGCAGGGACCAATGAAAAACTGTTTTTT
abundance: .
v_gene: TRBV5-1
d_gene: .
j_gene: TRBJ1-4

CDR3aa: CASSMLGGSLYGYTF
CDR3nt: TGTGCCAGTAGTATGTTAGGCGGATCTCTCTATGGCTACACCTTC
abundance: .
v_gene: TRBV19
d_gene: .
j_gene: TRBJ1-2

CDR3aa: CASREQGRSGNTIYF
CDR3nt: TGCGCCAGCAGGGAACAGGGGCGCTCTGGAAACACCATATATTTT
abundance: .
v_gene: TRBV5-1
d_gene: TRBD1
j_gene: TRBJ1-3

CDR3aa: CASSFSGGAAETQYF
CDR3nt: TGTGCCAGCAGTTTTAGCGGGGGGGCCGCGGAGACCCAGTACTTC
abundance: .
v_gene: TRBV28
d_gene: TRBD2
j_gene: TRBJ2-5

CDR3aa: CSVAGEGIYGYTF
CDR3nt: TGCAGCGTTGCGGGGGAGGGAATCTATGGCTACACCTTC
abundance: .
v_gene: TRBV29-1
d_gene: .
j_gene: TRBJ1-2

CDR3aa: CASTLSGQRDQPQHF
CDR3nt: TGTGCCAGCACCCTAAGTGGGCAGAGAGATCAGCCCCAGCATTTT
abundance: .
v_gene: TRBV9
d_gene: .
j_gene: TRBJ1-5

CDR3aa: CASALLGGGAGQPQHF
CDR3nt: TGTGCCAGCGCCTTACTCGGGGGGGGCGCGGGTCAGCCCCAGCATTTT
abundance: .
v_gene: TRBV27
d_gene: .
j_gene: TRBJ1-5

CDR3aa: CASSPTGYGGGSEQFF
CDR3nt: TGTGCCAGCAGCCCTACCGGCTACGGAGGGGGTAGTGAGCAGTTCTTC
abundance: .
v_gene: TRBV7-3
d_gene: .
j_gene: TRBJ2-1

CDR3aa: CATSTDYGYTF
CDR3nt: TGTGCCACTTCTACGGACTATGGCTACACCTTC
abundance: once
v_gene: TRBV28
d_gene: .
j_gene: TRBJ1-2